This T cell receptor (beta chain) was recorded in a study of vaccination and CD4 T cells after COVID-19. Overall study context: Cellular stimulation was performed using overlapping spike peptides derived from SARS-CoV-2, HCoV-NL63, HCoV-OC43 and HCoV-229E.

Treatment indicated: roughly 10-day PBMC culture with coronavirus spike peptide pools or control peptides (ViraFEST assay). After culture for about ten days, isolation of CD4+ T cells was performed by negative selection. CDR3 length equals 17 residues. Germline V gene sequence: CDR1 SGDLS, CDR2 YYNGEE. With V trimmed by 4 bases and J by 6 bases, 12 bases remained unmatched. Study-wide findings and caveats: Convalescent patients displayed spike mono-reactivity in 304 of 307 vaccine-specific clones.

This clonotype was detected once. Antigen specificity is unknown. Sequencing of DNA taken from cultured CD4+ T cells relied on the Oncomine TCR Beta short-read assay. TCRdb recomputed calls from the PCR reads with MiXCR, one row per CDR3 protein. In the table there are around 19,000 distinct CDR3 sequences, about 40% of which are singletons. The material sequenced was CD4+ T cells from blood, cultured in vitro. The chain recombines TRBV9 with TRBJ2-5, with 13 positions matching TRBD2. This TCR was recovered from a human donor who had recovered from COVID-19. The CDR3 DNA sequence: TGTGCCAGCAGCTCGACTAGCGGGAGGACCTCCGTTCAGACCCAGTACTTC. This codes for CASSSTSGRTSVQTQYF.